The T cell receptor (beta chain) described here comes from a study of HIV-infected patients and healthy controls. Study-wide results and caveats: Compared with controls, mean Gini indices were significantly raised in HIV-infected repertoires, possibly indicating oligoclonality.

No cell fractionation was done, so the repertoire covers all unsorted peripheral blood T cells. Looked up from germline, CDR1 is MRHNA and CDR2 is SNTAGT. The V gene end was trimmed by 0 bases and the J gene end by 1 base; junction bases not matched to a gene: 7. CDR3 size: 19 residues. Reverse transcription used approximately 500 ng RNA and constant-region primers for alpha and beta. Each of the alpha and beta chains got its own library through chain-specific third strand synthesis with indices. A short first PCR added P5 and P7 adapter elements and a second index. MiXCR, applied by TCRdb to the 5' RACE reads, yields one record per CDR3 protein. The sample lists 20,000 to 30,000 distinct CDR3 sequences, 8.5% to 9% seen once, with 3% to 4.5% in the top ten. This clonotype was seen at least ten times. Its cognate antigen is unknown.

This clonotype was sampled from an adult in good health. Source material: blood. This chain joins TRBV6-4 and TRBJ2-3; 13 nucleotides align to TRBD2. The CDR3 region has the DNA TGTGCCAGCAGTGACTCAGCTCCCGGGACTAGCGGGGGCACAGATACGCAGTATTTT. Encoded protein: CASSDSAPGTSGGTDTQYF.